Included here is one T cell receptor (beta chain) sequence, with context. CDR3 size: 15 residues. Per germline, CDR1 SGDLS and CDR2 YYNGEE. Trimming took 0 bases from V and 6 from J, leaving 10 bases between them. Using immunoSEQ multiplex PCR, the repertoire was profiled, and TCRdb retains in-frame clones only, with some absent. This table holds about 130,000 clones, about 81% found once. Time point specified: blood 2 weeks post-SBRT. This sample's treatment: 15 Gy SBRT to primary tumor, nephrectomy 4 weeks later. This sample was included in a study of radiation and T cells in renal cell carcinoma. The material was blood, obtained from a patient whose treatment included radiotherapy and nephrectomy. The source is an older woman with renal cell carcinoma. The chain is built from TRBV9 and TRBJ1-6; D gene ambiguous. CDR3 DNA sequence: TGTGCCAGCAGCGTAGTTGGGGAGGGTAATTCACCCCTCCACTTT. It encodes CASSVVGEGNSPLHF. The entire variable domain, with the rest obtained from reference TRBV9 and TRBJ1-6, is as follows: DSGVTQTPKHLITATGQRVTLRCSPRSGDLSVYWYQQSLDQGLQFLIQYYNGEERAKGNILERFSAQQFPDLHSELNLSSLELGDSALYFCASSVVGEGNSPLHFGNGTRLTVT.